The clone carrying this T cell receptor (beta chain) was counted once. This CDR3 contains 14 residues. The germline CDR1 and CDR2 sequences are SNHLY and FYNNEI. V was pared by 4 bases and J by 6 bases, with 6 bases of the junction left unmatched. As processed by the authors: By means of reference gene primer amplification, nucleated cell counts were estimated. Assay: immunoSEQ multiplex PCR; the TCRdb copy retains only in-frame clones and omits some. V and J calls and clone size are as listed in that table; D and trimming were resolved from the DNA. The table has 35,000 to 50,000 clones, approximately 80% seen once. These data originate in a study of blood T cell repertoires in COVID-19.

The receptor's source is a man between 65 and 85 years old with active or convalescent COVID-19. The material sequenced was peripheral blood. The V call is TRBV2, the J call TRBJ1-5; 7 nucleotides agree with TRBD1. CDR3 bases: TGTGCCAGCAGTGGAGGAGGGGGCGGTCAGCCCCAGCATTTT. It encodes CASSGGGGGQPQHF. Complete variable domain (other parts from reference TRBV2 and TRBJ1-5): EPEVTQTPSHQVTQMGQEVILRCVPISNHLYFYWYRQILGQKVEFLVSFYNNEISEKSEIFDDQFSVERPDGSNFTLKIRSTKLEDSAMYFCASSGGGGGQPQHFGDGTRLSIL.